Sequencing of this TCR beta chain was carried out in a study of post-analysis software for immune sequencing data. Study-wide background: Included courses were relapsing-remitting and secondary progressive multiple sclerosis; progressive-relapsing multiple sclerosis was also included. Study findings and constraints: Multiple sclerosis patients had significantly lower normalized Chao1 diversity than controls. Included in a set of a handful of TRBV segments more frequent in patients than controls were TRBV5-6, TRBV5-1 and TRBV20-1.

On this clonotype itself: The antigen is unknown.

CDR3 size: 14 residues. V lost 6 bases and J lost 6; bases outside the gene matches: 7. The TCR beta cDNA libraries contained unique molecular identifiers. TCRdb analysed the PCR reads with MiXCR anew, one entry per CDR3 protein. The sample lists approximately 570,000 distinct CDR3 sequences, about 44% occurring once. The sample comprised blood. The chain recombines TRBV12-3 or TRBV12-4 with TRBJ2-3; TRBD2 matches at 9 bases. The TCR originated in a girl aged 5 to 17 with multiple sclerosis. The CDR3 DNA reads TGTGCCAGCAGGGTAGCGGGAGAGGAGGATACGCAGTATTTT. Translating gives CASRVAGEEDTQYF.